This T cell receptor beta chain was identified in a study of blood T cell repertoires in COVID-19. Germline lookup yields CDR1 SQVTM and CDR2 ANQGSEA. Trimming removed 4 bases from V and 2 bases from J; junction bases left unmatched: 5. This CDR3 comprises 16 residues. Generated by immunoSEQ multiplex PCR, the TCRdb table keeps only in-frame clones and is missing some. The sample includes fewer than 200,000 clones, 80% to 90% of them seen just once. This rearrangement joins TRBV29-1 to TRBJ2-2, with 12 bases lining up with TRBD2. Source material: peripheral blood. The sequence was obtained from an elderly woman with acute or convalescent COVID-19. CDR3 protein: CSVVTSGSANTGELFF. The CDR3 nucleotides are TGCAGCGTTGTGACTAGCGGGAGTGCTAACACCGGGGAGCTGTTTTTT.